The 3 T cell receptor beta chains given below trace back to one sample, sequenced in a study of blood T cells in healthy people across ages. A second PCR, run for about 7 to 12 cycles, used a sample-barcoded 5' primer plus a J-beta primer mix. TCRdb redid the calling of the 5' RACE reads with MiXCR, one entry per CDR3 protein. The repertoire has hundreds of thousands of distinct CDR3 sequences, 56% of them found once; the top ten carry approximately 24%. The sequencing input was blood. The receptors stem from a middle-aged man in good health.

This clonotype appeared a few times. The chain joins TRBV14 to TRBJ2-5; TRBD2 aligns across 7 bases. The J call may be in error: the DNA end matches TRBJ2-7 better. Germline CDR1 is SGHDN and CDR2 is FVKESK. The CDR3 is 11 amino acids. CDR3 amino acids: CASRGGDEQYF. The CDR3 nucleotides read TGTGCCAGCAGGGGGGGGGACGAGCAGTACTTC.

The sample holds a few counts of this clonotype. The V and J genes are TRBV5-1 and TRBJ2-3; D gene uncertain. V was pared by 4 bases and J by 2 bases, with 5 bases between. Germline CDR1 SGHRS, CDR2 YFSETQ. CDR3 length equals 12 residues. CDR3 protein: CASSQPTDTQYF. In DNA, the CDR3 is TGCGCCAGCAGCCAACCCACAGATACGCAGTATTTT.

This clonotype was seen more than once but under ten times. This chain uses TRBV5-1 with TRBJ2-3, with 7 bases matching TRBD2. CDR3 length: 14 residues. Germline V gene lookup returns CDR1 SGHRS and CDR2 YFSETQ. The V gene end was trimmed by 4 bases and the J gene end by 2 bases; junction bases not matched to a gene: 4. CDR3 sequence reads: CASSPGLTTDTQYF. For the CDR3, the DNA is TGCGCCAGCAGCCCGGGACTAACCACAGATACGCAGTATTTT.